The 4 T cell receptor beta chains reported below all come from one sample, sequenced in a study of cytomegalovirus exposure and HLA in healthy donors. This table comes from immunoSEQ multiplex PCR, and its TCRdb copy is limited to in-frame clones, with some not included. The sample lists 200,000 or so clones, 75% to 85% occurring once. The sequenced material came from PBMCs. The source of these receptors is a woman in her 30s in good health and CMV-seropositive.

This chain joins TRBV19 and TRBJ2-7; perhaps TRBD2 as D (5 bases). V dropped 6 bases and J dropped 3 bases, with 18 bases sitting between them. The CDR3 sequence is 15 residues long. CDR1 LNHDA and CDR2 SQIVND come from the germline V gene (reference sequence). The CDR3 region is CASRPTRNHFYEQYF. The CDR3 DNA is TGTGCCAGTAGGCCTACTAGGAACCATTTCTACGAGCAGTACTTC.

The sample holds a few counts of this clone. The chain uses TRBV5-1 and TRBJ2-1; D may be TRBD1 (5 bases). The V and J ends lost 1 base and 5 bases respectively, with 10 bases between them. The germline CDR1 and CDR2 sequences are SGHRS and YFSETQ. The CDR3 is 14 amino acids. CDR3 loop: CASSLTLGDNEQFF. CDR3 nucleotides: TGCGCCAGCAGCTTGACCCTAGGGGACAATGAGCAGTTCTTC.

The chain uses TRBV27 and TRBJ2-3, with a possible D match to TRBD1 (6 bases). V was trimmed by 5 bases and J by 4 bases, leaving 10 bases between them. This CDR3 has 13 amino acids. Germline V lookup: CDR1 MNHEY, CDR2 SMNVEV (reference sequence). The CDR3 DNA reads as TGTGCCAGCAGTCTCAACAGGGCAGATACGCAGTATTTT. This translates into CASSLNRADTQYF.

This chain uses TRBV7-2 with TRBJ2-1; TRBD2 matches at 8 bases. V lost 4 bases and J lost 7; bases outside the gene matches: 9. From germline, CDR1 is SGHTA and CDR2 FQGNSA. CDR3 length equals 15 residues. The CDR3 sequence: CASSSYSGTENEQFF. Written as DNA, the CDR3 is TGTGCCAGCAGCTCGTATAGCGGGACCGAGAATGAGCAGTTCTTC. The full variable domain, with the rest looked up from reference TRBV7-2 and TRBJ2-1, is GAGVSQSPSNKVTEKGKDVELRCDPISGHTALYWYRQSLGQGLEFLIYFQGNSAPDKSGLPSDRFSAERTGGSVSTLTIQRTQQEDSAVYLCASSSYSGTENEQFFGPGTRLTVL.